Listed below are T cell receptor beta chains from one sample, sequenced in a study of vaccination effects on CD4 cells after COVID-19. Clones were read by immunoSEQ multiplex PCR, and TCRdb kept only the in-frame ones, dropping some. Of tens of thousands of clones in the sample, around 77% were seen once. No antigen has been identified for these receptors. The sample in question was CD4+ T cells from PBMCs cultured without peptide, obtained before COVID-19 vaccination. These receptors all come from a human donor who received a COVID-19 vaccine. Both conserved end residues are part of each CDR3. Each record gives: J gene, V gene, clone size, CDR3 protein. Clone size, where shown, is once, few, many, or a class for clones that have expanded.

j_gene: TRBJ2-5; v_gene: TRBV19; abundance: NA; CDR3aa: CASSSPAETQYF
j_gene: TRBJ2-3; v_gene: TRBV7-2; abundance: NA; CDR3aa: CASRLKPPIGDTQYF
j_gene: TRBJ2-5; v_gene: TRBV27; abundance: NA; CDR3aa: CASGYVSRPETQYF
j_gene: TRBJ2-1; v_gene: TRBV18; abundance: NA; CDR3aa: CASSSLTSGGAAYNEQFF
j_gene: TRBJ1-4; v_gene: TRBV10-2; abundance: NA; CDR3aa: CASSGRATNEKLFF
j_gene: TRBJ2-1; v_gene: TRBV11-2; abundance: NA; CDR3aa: CASSLRGAGDEQFF
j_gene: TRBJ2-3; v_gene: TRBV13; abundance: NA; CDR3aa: CASRGSTNTQYF
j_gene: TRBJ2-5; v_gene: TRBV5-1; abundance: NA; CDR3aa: CASSLQGLRETQYF
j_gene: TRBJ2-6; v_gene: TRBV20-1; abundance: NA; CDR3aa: CSASRVASGANVLTF
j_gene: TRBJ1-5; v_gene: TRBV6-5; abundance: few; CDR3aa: CASSRDGNQPQHF
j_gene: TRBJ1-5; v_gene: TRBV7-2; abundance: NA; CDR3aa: CASSPRVWGNQPQHF
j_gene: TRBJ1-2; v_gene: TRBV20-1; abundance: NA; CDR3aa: CSASLVGLYPYGYTF
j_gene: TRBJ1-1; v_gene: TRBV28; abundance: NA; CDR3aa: CASSQGNVWTEAFF
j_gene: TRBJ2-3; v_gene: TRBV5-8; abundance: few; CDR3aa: CASPTGTGAKVTDTQYF
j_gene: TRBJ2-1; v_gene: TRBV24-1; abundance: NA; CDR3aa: CATSFAGYNEQFF
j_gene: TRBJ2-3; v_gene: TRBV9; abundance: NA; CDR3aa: CASSVGLAGGTDTQYF
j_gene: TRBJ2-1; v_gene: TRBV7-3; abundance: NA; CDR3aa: CASSVGSSYNEQFF
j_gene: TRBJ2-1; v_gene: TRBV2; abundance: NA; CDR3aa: CASSGASGVGEQFF
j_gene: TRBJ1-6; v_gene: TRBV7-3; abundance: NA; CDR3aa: CASSRTGGPNNSPLHF
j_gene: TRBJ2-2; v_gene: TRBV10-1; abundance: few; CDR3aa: CASSDRSNTGELFF
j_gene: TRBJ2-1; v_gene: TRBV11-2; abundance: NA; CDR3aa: CASSPYRWGQFF
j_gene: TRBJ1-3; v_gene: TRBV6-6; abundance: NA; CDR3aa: CASSPTGVITGNTIYF
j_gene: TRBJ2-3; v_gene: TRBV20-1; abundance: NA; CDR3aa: CSASRAGSTDTQYF
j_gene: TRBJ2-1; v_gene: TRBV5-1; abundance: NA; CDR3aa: CASSLASLIGEEQFF
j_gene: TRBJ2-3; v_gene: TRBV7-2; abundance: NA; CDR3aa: CASSYLGGGTDTQYF
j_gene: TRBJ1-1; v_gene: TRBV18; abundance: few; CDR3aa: CASSQGQGAHMNTEAFF
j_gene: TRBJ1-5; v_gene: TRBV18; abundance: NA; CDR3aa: CASSPGQGNQPQHF
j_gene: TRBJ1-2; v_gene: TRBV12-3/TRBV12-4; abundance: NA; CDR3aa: CASSLGLGYTF
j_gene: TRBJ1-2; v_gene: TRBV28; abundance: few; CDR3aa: CASSFGTGALYGYTF
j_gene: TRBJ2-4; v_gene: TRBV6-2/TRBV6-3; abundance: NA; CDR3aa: CASSKRRDHKNIQYF
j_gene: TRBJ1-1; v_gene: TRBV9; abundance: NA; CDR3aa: CASSSLMGGTEAFF
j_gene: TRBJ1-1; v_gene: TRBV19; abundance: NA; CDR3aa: CASRTANTEAFF
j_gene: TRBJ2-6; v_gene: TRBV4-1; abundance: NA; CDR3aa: CASSQDPAAGGANVLTF
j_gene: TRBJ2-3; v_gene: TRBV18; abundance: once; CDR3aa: CASSPGLAVLGTQYF
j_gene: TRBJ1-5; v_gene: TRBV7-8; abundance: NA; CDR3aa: CASSRDRGAQQPQHF
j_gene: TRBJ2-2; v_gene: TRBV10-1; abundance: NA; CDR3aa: CASGTPNTGELFF
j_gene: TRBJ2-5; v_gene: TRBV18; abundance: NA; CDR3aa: CASSRAPRGEETQYF
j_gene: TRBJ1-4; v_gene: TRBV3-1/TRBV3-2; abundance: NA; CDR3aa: CASSPDSNEKLFF
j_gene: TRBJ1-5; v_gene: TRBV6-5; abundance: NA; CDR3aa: CASSYPSEKPQHF
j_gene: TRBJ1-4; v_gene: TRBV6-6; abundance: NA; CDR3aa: CASSLTGVANEKLFF